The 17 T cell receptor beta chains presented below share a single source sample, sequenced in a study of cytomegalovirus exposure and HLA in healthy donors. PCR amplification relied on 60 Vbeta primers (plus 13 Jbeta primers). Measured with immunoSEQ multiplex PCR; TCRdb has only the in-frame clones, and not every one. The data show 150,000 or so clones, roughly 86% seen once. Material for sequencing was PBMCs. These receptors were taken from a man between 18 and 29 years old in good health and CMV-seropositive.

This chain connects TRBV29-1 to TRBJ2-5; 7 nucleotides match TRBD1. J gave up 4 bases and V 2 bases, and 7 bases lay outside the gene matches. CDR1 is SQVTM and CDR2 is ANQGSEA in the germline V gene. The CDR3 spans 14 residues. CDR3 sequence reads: CSVESTGSSETQYF. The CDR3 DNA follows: TGCAGCGTTGAATCGACAGGGTCATCAGAGACCCAGTACTTC. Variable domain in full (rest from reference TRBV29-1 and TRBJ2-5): SAVISQKPSRDICQRGTSLTIQCQVDSQVTMMFWYRQQPGQSLTLIATANQGSEATYESGFVIDKFPISRPNLTFSTLTVSNMSPEDSSIYLCSVESTGSSETQYFGPGTRLLVL.

CDR3 region: CAGGAGTEAFF. The DNA of the CDR3 is TGTGCCGGGGGGGCAGGCACTGAAGCTTTCTTT. The chain couples TRBV7-9 to TRBJ1-1; maybe TRBD1 (6 bases). The germline V gene has CDR1 SEHNR and CDR2 FQNEAQ (reference sequence). Trimming stripped 11 bases from V and 4 bases from J, with 11 bases between. This CDR3 contains 11 residues.

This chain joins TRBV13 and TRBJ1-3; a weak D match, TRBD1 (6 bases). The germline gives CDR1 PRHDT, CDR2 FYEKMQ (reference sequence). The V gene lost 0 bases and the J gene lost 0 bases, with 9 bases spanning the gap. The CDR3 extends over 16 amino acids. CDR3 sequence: CASSLGQGRSGNTIYF. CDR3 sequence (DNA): TGTGCCAGCAGCTTAGGGCAGGGGCGCTCTGGAAACACCATATATTTT.

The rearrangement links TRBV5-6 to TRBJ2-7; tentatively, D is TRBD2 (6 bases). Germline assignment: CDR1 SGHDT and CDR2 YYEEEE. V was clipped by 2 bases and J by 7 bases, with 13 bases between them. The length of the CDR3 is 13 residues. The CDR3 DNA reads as TGTGCCAGCAGCTTCCGGGACTCTTGGGAGCAGTACTTC. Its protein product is CASSFRDSWEQYF.

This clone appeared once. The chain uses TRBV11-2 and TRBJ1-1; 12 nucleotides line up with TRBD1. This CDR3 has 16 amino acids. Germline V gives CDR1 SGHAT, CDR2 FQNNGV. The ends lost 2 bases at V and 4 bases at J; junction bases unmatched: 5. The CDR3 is CASSLWDRGPSTEAFF. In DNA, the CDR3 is TGTGCCAGCAGCTTATGGGACAGGGGGCCAAGCACTGAAGCTTTCTTT.

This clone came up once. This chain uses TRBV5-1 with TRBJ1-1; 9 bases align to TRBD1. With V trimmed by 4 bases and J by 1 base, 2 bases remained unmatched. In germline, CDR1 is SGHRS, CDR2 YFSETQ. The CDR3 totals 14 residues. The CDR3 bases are TGCGCCAGCAGCGTGGACAGGGGGAACACTGAAGCTTTCTTT. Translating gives CASSVDRGNTEAFF.

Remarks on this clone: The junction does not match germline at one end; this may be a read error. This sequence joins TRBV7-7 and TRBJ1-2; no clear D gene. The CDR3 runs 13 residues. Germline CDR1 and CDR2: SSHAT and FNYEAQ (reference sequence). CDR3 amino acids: CASSSGRGEGYTF. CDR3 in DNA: TGTGCTAGCAGCTCGGGCCGGGGTGAGGGCTACACCTTC. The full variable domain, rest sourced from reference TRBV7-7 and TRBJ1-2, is GAGVSQSPRYKVTKRGQDVTLRCDPISSHATLYWYQQALGQGPEFLTYFNYEAQPDKSGLPSDRFSAERPEGSISTLTIQRTEQRDSAMYRCASSSGRGEGYTFGSGTRLTVV.

DNA of the CDR3: TGTGCCAGCAGTCCAAGGGGACAGGCAGCCTACGAGCAGTACTTC. Protein: CASSPRGQAAYEQYF. This chain links TRBV27 with TRBJ2-7, with 8 bases that match TRBD1. Unmatched junction bases numbered 8, after V lost 5 bases and J lost 2 bases. CDR1 and CDR2 (germline): MNHEY, SMNVEV (reference sequence). There are 15 residues in the CDR3.

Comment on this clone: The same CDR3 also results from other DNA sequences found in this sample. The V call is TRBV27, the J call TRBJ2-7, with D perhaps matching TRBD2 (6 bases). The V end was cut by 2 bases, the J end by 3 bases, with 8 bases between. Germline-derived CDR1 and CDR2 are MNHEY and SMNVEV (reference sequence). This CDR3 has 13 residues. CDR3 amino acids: CASSLGRGYEQYF. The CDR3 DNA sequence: TGTGCCAGCAGTTTAGGGCGGGGCTACGAGCAGTACTTC.

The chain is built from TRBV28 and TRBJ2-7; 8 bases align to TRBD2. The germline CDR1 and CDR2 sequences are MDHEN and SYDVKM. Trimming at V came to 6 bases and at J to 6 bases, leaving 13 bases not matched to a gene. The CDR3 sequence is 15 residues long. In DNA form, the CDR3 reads TGTGCCAGCAGATCGGAGGAGCGGGAGTCTAGCGAGCAGTACTTC. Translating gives CASRSEERESSEQYF.

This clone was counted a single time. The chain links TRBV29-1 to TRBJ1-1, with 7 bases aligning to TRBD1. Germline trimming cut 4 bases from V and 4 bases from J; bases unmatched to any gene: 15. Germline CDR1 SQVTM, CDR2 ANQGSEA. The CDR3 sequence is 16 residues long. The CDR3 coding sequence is TGCAGCGTTGTCCGGGACAGATACACCAAACGCACTGAAGCTTTCTTT. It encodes CSVVRDRYTKRTEAFF.

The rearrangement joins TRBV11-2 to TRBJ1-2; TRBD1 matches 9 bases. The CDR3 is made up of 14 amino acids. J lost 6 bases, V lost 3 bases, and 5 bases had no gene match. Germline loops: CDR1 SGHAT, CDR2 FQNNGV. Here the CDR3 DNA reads TGTGCCAGCAGCTTCTGGGACAGGGTCGATGGCTACACCTTC. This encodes CASSFWDRVDGYTF.

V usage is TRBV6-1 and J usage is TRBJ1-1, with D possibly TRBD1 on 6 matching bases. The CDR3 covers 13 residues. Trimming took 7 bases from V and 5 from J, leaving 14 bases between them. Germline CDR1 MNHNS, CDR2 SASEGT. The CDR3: CASTTGRGTEAFF. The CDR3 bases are TGTGCCAGCACCACCGGCAGGGGAACTGAAGCTTTCTTT.

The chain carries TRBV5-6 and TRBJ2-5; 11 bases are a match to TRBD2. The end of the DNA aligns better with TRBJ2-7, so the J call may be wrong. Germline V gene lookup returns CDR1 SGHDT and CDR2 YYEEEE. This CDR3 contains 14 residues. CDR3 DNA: TGTGCCAGCAGATTAGCGGGAGGGTTCTACGAGCAGTACTTC. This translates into CASRLAGGFYEQYF.

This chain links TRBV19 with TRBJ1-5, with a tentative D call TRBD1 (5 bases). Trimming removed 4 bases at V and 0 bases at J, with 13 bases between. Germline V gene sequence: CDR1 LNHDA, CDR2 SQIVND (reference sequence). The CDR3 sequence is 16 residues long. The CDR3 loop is CASSKARTHSNQPQHF. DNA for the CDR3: TGTGCCAGTAGTAAGGCCCGGACACATAGCAATCAGCCCCAGCATTTT.

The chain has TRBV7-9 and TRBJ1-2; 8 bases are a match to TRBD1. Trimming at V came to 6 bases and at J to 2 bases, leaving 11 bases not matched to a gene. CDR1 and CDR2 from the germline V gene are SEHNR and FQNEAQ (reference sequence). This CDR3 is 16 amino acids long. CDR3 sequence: CASSITRQGTNYGYTF. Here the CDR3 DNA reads TGTGCCAGCAGTATTACCCGACAGGGGACAAACTATGGCTACACCTTC.

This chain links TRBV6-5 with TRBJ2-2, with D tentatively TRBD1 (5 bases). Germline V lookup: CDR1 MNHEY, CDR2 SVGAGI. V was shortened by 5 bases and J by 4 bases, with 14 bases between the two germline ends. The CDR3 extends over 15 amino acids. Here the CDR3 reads CASSRDSSGTGELFF. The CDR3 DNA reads TGTGCCAGCAGTCGAGACAGTTCGGGCACCGGGGAGCTGTTTTTT.